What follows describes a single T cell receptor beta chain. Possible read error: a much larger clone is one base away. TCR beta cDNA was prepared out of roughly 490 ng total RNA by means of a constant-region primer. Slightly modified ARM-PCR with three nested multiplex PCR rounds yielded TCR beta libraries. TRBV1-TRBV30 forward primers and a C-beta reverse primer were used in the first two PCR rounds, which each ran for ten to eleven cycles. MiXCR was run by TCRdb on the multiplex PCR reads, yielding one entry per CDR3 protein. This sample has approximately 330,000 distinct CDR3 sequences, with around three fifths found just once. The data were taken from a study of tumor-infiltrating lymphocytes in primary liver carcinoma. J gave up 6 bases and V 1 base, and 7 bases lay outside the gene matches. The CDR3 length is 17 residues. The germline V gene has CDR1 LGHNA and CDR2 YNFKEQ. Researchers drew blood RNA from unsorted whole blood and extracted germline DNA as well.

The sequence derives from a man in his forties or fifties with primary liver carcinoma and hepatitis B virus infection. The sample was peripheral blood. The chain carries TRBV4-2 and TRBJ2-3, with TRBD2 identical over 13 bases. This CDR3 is CASSQGLAGGRSDTQYF. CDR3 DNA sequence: TGTGCCAGCAGCCAAGGACTAGCGGGAGGCCGTAGTGATACGCAGTATTTT.